The 8 T cell receptor beta chains given below trace back to one sample, sequenced in a study of vaccination and CD4 T cells after COVID-19. These receptors' antigens are unknown. Sequencing of cultured CD4+ T cell DNA used the Oncomine TCR Beta short-read assay. In TCRdb, the PCR reads were re-called with MiXCR into one record per CDR3 protein. The sample holds under 25,000 distinct CDR3 sequences, 60% seen once. The sample's treatment: roughly ten-day PBMC culture with coronavirus spike peptide pools or control peptides (ViraFEST assay). The sample in question was CD4+ T cells from blood, cultured in vitro, obtained after SARS-CoV-2 vaccination. These receptors were taken from a human donor who received a COVID-19 vaccine.

The chain has TRBV15 and TRBJ1-6; 7 nucleotides match TRBD1. Germline-derived CDR1 and CDR2 are LNHNV and YYDKDF (reference sequence). Losses at the gene ends were 0 bases for V and 14 bases for J; bases not matched to a gene: 10. This CDR3 has 15 amino acids. The CDR3: CATSRDSGQHVTLHF. CDR3 DNA sequence: TGTGCCACCAGCAGAGATTCGGGACAGCACGTCACCCTCCACTTT.

Only a few counts were recorded for this clonotype. The genes are TRBV30 and TRBJ2-5; D possibly corresponds to TRBD2 (5 bases). The germline V gene has CDR1 GTSNPN and CDR2 SVGIG (reference sequence). V gave up 4 bases and J gave up 5 bases, with 14 bases separating them. The CDR3 has 13 amino acids. The CDR3 protein is CAWISGLGETQYF. DNA for the CDR3: TGTGCCTGGATTAGTGGACTCGGCGAGACCCAGTACTTC.

The gene calls are TRBV2 and TRBJ1-5; D not certain. Trimming took off 5 bases at V and 4 bases at J, with 9 bases between the two ends. The CDR3 runs to 13 residues. CDR1 is SNHLY, CDR2 FYNNEI, per germline. In nucleotides, the CDR3 is TGTGCCAGCAGTAGTTGGGTTAATCAGCCCCAGCATTTT. This sequence encodes CASSSWVNQPQHF.

J is TRBJ1-2 and V is TRBV12-3 or TRBV12-4, with a weak D call TRBD1 (6 bases). Trimming pared 5 bases from V and 4 bases from J, leaving 11 bases between. The CDR3 is 13 residues long. CDR3 in amino acids: CASSADRFYGYTF. In nucleotides, the CDR3 is TGTGCCAGCAGTGCGGACAGATTCTATGGCTACACCTTC.

This rearrangement joins TRBV2 to TRBJ1-2; maybe TRBD1 (6 bases). Trimming cost V 5 bases and J 7 bases, with 14 bases left between them. This CDR3 spans 13 amino acids. CDR1 and CDR2 from the germline V gene are SNHLY and FYNNEI. The CDR3 loop reads CASSPTQGRGYTF. The DNA for the CDR3 is TGTGCCAGCAGTCCGACACAGGGCCGTGGCTACACCTTC.

This clonotype occurred once. The chain uses TRBV19 and TRBJ1-5; no reliable D call. Trimming took 4 bases from V and 2 from J, leaving 3 bases between them. The germline V gene encodes CDR1 LNHDA and CDR2 SQIVND (reference sequence). The CDR3 consists of 12 residues. The CDR3 DNA follows: TGTGCCAGTAGTAACCGCAATCAGCCCCAGCATTTT. Amino acids: CASSNRNQPQHF.

This chain links TRBV4-1 with TRBJ1-1; 10 positions match TRBD1. The V and J ends lost 2 bases and 3 bases, in that order; junction bases with no gene match: 6. The CDR3 loop spans 16 amino acids. The germline V gene encodes CDR1 MGHRA and CDR2 YSYEKL. CDR3 nucleotide sequence: TGCGCCAGCAGCCAACGTCCCGGGACAGGGGACACTGAAGCTTTCTTT. It codes for CASSQRPGTGDTEAFF.

The J gene is TRBJ2-3, the V gene TRBV7-2; 9 bases line up with TRBD2. The trim removed 6 bases at V and 1 base at J, leaving 14 bases unmatched. CDR3 length: 18 residues. Germline CDR1 and CDR2: SGHTA and FQGNSA. CDR3 region: CASRTSGGTLSGTDTQYF. In DNA form, the CDR3 reads TGTGCCAGCAGGACGAGCGGGGGGACCCTGTCCGGCACAGATACGCAGTATTTT.